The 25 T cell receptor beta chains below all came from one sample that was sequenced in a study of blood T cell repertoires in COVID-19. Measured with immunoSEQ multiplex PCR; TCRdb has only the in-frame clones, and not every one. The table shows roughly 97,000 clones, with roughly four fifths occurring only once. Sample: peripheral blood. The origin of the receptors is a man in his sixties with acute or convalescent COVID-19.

Written as DNA, the CDR3 is TGTGCCAGCAGTGAAGCACATTACAGGGGCGAGCAGTACTTC. It codes for CASSEAHYRGEQYF. The rearrangement joins TRBV6-1 to TRBJ2-7; 7 bases agree with TRBD1. The CDR3 is made up of 14 amino acids. V shed 0 bases, J shed 6 bases, and the junction held 5 bases outside the gene matches. Germline V lookup: CDR1 MNHNS, CDR2 SASEGT.

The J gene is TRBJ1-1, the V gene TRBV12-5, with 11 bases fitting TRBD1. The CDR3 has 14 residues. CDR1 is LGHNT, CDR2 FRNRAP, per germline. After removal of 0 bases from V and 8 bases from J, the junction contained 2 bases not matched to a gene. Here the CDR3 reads CASGLVGTGGEAFF. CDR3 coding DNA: TGTGCTAGTGGTTTGGTTGGGACAGGGGGGGAAGCTTTCTTT.

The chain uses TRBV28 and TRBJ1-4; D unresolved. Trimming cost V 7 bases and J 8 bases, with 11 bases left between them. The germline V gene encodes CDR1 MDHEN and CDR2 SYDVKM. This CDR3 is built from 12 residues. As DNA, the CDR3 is TGTGCCAGCAACCCAGGTGGCGAAAAACTGTTTTTT. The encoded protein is CASNPGGEKLFF.

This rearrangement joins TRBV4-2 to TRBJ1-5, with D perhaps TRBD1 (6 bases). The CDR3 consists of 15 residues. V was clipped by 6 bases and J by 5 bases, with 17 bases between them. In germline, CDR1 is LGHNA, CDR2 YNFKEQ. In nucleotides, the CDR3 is TGTGCCAGCAGTCCTAAGCGGGGGCGCGATCAGCCCCAGCATTTT. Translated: CASSPKRGRDQPQHF.

The CDR3, as DNA: TGTGCCAGCAGCTCCCCAACCATGTCGGACAGGGACGACCTCCGAATCTATGGCTACACCTTC. Residues: CASSSPTMSDRDDLRIYGYTF. V gene TRBV13 combines with J gene TRBJ1-2; TRBD1 aligns across 8 bases. This CDR3 region has 21 residues. CDR1 is PRHDT and CDR2 is FYEKMQ in the germline V gene (reference sequence). The trim removed 4 bases at V and 4 bases at J, leaving 26 bases unmatched. The complete variable domain, with remaining parts taken from reference TRBV13 and TRBJ1-2, reads AAGVIQSPRHLIKEKRETATLKCYPIPRHDTVYWYQQGPGQDPQFLISFYEKMQSDKGSIPDRFSAQQFSDYHSELNMSSLELGDSALYFCASSSPTMSDRDDLRIYGYTFGSGTRLTVV.

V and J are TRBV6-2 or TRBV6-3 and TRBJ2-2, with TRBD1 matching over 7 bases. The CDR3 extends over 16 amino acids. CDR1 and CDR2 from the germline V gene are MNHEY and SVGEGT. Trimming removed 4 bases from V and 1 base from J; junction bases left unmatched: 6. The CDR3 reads CASSSLGTENTGELFF. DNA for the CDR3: TGTGCCAGCAGTTCCCTCGGGACAGAGAACACCGGGGAGCTGTTTTTT.

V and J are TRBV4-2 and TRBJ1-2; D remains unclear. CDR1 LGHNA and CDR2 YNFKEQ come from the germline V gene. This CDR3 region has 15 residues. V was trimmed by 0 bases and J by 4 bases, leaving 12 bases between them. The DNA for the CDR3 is TGTGCCAGCAGCCAAGATGGTGTCTTCGGCTATGGCTACACCTTC. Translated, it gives CASSQDGVFGYGYTF.

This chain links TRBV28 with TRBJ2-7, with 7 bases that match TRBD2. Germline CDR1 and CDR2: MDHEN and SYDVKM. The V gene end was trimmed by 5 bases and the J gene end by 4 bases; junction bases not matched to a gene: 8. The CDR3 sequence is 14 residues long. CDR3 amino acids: CASSLTISGYEQYF. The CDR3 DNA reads TGTGCCAGCAGTCTTACTATTAGCGGGTACGAGCAGTACTTC.

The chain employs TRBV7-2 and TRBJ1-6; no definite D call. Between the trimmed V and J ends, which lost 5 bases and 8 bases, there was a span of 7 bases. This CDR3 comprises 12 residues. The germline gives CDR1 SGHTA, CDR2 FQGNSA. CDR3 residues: CASSHPHSPLHF. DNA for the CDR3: TGTGCCAGCAGCCATCCCCATTCACCCCTCCACTTT. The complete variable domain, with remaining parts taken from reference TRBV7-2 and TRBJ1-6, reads GAGVSQSPSNKVTEKGKDVELRCDPISGHTALYWYRQSLGQGLEFLIYFQGNSAPDKSGLPSDRFSAERTGGSVSTLTIQRTQQEDSAVYLCASSHPHSPLHFGNGTRLTVT.

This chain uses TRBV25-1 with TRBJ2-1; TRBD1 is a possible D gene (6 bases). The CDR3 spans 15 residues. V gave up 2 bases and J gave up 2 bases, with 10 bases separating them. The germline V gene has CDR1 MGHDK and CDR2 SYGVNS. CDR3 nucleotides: TGTGCCAGCAGTGAAACAGGGCGAACCTACAATGAGCAGTTCTTC. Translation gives CASSETGRTYNEQFF.

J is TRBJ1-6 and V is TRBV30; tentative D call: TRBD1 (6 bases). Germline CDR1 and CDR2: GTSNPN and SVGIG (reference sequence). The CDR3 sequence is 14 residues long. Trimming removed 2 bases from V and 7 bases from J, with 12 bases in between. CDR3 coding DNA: TGTGCCTGGAGTCAGGACAGTCGGAATTCACCCCTCCACTTT. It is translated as CAWSQDSRNSPLHF.

CDR3 in amino acids: CSASFRGGGTDTQYF. CDR3 DNA sequence: TGCAGTGCTAGTTTTCGGGGGGGCGGCACAGATACGCAGTATTTT. This sequence joins TRBV20-1 and TRBJ2-3; TRBD2 matches at 8 bases. After removal of 3 bases from V and 1 base from J, the junction contained 6 bases not matched to a gene. Germline CDR1 and CDR2: DFQATT and SNEGSKA (reference sequence). The CDR3 has 15 residues.

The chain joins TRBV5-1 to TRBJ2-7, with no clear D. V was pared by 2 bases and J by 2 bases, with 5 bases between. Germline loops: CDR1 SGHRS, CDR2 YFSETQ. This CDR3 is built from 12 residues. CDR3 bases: TGCGCCAGCAGCTTATCCACCTACGAGCAGTACTTC. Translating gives CASSLSTYEQYF. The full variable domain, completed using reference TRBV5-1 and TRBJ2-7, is KAGVTQTPRYLIKTRGQQVTLSCSPISGHRSVSWYQQTPGQGLQFLFEYFSETQRNKGNFPGRFSGRQFSNSRSEMNVSTLELGDSALYLCASSLSTYEQYFGPGTRLTVT.

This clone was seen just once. CDR3 residues: CASSLSTRQTSTDTQYF. The CDR3 DNA sequence: TGTGCCAGCAGCTTAAGTACTAGGCAGACTAGCACAGATACGCAGTATTTT. This chain uses TRBV5-6 with TRBJ2-3; maybe TRBD2 (5 bases). The CDR3 is 17 amino acids. Germline V gene data show CDR1 as SGHDT and CDR2 as YYEEEE. V lost 2 bases and J lost 0, with 16 bases in between.

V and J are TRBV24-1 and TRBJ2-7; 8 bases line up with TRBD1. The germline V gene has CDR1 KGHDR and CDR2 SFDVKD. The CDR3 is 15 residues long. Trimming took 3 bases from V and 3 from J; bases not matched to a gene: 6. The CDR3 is CATSDTGTGDYEQYF. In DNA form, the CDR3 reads TGTGCCACCAGTGATACCGGGACAGGAGACTACGAGCAGTACTTC.

Written as DNA, the CDR3 is TGTGCCAGCAGCTTAACAGGGGCCGGGGAGCTGTTTTTT. This codes for CASSLTGAGELFF. V is TRBV7-9 and J is TRBJ2-2; 7 bases map to TRBD1. Germline CDR1 and CDR2: SEHNR and FQNEAQ (reference sequence). V lost 2 bases to trimming and J lost 6 bases; unmatched junction nucleotides: 0. The CDR3 length is 13 residues.

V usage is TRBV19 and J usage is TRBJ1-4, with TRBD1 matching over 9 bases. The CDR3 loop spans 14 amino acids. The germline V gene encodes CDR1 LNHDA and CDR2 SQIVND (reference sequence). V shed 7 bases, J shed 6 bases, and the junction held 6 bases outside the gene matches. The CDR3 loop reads CASNPGQGYEKLFF. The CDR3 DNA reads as TGTGCCAGTAACCCGGGACAGGGATATGAAAAACTGTTTTTT.

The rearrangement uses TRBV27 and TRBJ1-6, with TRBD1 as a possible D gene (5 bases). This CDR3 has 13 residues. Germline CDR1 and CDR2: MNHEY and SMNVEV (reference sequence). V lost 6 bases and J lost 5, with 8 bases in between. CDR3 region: CASRAGNNSPLHF. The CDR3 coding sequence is TGTGCCAGCAGGGCAGGGAATAATTCACCCCTCCACTTT.

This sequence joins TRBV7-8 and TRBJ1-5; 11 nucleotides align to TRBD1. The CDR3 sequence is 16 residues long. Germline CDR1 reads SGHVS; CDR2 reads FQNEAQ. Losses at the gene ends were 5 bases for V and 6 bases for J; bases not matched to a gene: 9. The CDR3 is CASSPQRTGGGQPQHF. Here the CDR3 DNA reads TGTGCCAGCAGCCCGCAGCGGACAGGGGGCGGTCAGCCCCAGCATTTT.

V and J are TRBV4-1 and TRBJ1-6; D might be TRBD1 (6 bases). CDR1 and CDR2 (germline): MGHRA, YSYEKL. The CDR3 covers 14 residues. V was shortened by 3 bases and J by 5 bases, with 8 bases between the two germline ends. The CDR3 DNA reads TGCGCCAGCAGCCAGGGGGCCGATAATTCACCCCTCCACTTT. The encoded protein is CASSQGADNSPLHF.

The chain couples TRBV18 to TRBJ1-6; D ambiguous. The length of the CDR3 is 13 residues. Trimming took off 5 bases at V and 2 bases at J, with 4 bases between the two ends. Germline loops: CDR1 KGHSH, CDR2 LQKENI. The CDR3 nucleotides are TGTGCCAGCTCAACAGCCTATAATTCACCCCTCCACTTT. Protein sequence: CASSTAYNSPLHF.

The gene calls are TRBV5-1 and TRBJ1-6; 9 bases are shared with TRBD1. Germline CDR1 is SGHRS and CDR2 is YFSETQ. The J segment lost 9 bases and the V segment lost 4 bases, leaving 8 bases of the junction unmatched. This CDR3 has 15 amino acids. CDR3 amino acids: CASSQGTGQGSPLHF. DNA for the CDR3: TGCGCCAGCAGCCAAGGGACAGGGCAGGGTTCACCCCTCCACTTT.

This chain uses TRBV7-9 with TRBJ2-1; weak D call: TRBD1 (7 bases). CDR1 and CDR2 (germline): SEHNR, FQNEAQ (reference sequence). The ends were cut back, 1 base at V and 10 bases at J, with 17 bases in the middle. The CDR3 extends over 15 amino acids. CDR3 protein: CASSLELARGAEQFF. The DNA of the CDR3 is TGTGCCAGCAGCTTAGAATTGGCCAGGGGGGCAGAGCAGTTCTTC.

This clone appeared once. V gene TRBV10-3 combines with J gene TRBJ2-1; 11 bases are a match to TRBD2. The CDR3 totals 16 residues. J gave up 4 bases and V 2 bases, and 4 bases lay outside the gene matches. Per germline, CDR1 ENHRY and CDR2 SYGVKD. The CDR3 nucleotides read TGTGCCATCAGTGAGGTAGCGGGGGGGGGTTACAATGAGCAGTTCTTC. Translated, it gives CAISEVAGGGYNEQFF.

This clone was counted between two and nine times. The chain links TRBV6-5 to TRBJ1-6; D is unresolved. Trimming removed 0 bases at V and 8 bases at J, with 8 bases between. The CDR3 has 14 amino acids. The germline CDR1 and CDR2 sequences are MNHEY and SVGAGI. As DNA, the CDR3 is TGTGCCAGCAGTTACTCGGCAGTGGATTCACCCCTCCACTTT. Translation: CASSYSAVDSPLHF.